A single sample is the source of the 27 T cell receptor beta chains below, sequenced in a study of T cells after yellow fever vaccination. A single record per CDR3 protein comes from TCRdb applying MiXCR to the 5' RACE reads. The sample holds just under 600,000 distinct CDR3 sequences, roughly 13% seen once. Material: PBMCs, obtained on the day of the yellow fever booster vaccination. Source of these receptors: a man aged 25-40 years who received the YFV17D yellow fever vaccine.

This clonotype was detected only a few times. The chain joins TRBV7-3 to TRBJ2-1; the match to TRBD2 covers 9 bases. Germline assignment: CDR1 SGHTA and CDR2 FQGTGA. The trim removed 2 bases at V and 5 bases at J, leaving 10 bases unmatched. The CDR3 is made up of 17 amino acids. The CDR3 loop reads CASSLGVGLAGNNEQFF. The CDR3 bases are TGTGCCAGCAGCTTAGGAGTAGGTCTAGCGGGGAACAATGAGCAGTTCTTC. Filled out from reference TRBV7-3 and TRBJ2-1, the complete variable domain reads GAGVSQTPSNKVTEKGKYVELRCDPISGHTALYWYRQSLGQGPEFLIYFQGTGAADDSGLPNDRFFAVRPEGSVSTLKIQRTERGDSAVYLCASSLGVGLAGNNEQFFGPGTRLTVL.

The table lists this clonotype with a few counts. The rearrangement joins TRBV20-1 to TRBJ2-6; a weak D match, TRBD2 (6 bases). V was clipped by 1 base and J by 3 bases, with 10 bases between them. Germline CDR1 reads DFQATT; CDR2 reads SNEGSKA (reference sequence). The CDR3 has 15 residues. CDR3 bases: TGCAGTGCTAGAGGGGGAGCGGGTGGGGCCAACGTCCTGACTTTC. This sequence encodes CSARGGAGGANVLTF.

This chain uses TRBV28 with TRBJ2-2, with D possibly matching TRBD2 (6 bases). Looked up from germline, CDR1 is MDHEN and CDR2 is SYDVKM. The CDR3 length is 16 residues. V dropped 3 bases and J dropped 4 bases, with 15 bases sitting between them. CDR3 coding DNA: TGTGCCAGCAGTTTGAAGTTACTAGCAGGCACCGGGGAGCTGTTTTTT. Translation gives CASSLKLLAGTGELFF.

This clonotype was seen a few times. The chain has TRBV29-1 and TRBJ2-1; 9 bases are a match to TRBD2. The CDR3 consists of 16 residues. V shed 1 base and J 4 bases; nucleotides not matched to a gene: 8. Germline V gene data show CDR1 as SQVTM and CDR2 as ANQGSEA. The CDR3 DNA reads TGCAGCGTTGAAGGGGTGCGGGAGGGCCGGTACAATGAGCAGTTCTTC. It specifies CSVEGVREGRYNEQFF.

This clonotype appeared a few times. V and J are TRBV19 and TRBJ2-3; 8 positions match TRBD2. After removal of 1 base from V and 7 bases from J, the junction contained 7 bases not matched to a gene. Germline values: CDR1 LNHDA, CDR2 SQIVND (reference sequence). The CDR3 loop spans 15 amino acids. The CDR3 sequence: CASSIGWSGSNTQYF. CDR3 coding DNA: TGTGCCAGTAGTATAGGTTGGAGCGGGAGTAATACGCAGTATTTT.

The chain has TRBV13 and TRBJ2-7, with TRBD1 matching over 7 bases. The germline V gene has CDR1 PRHDT and CDR2 FYEKMQ (reference sequence). V dropped 3 bases and J dropped 7; count of bases not matched to a gene: 9. The CDR3 totals 14 residues. The CDR3 nucleotides read TGTGCCAGCAGCTTTTCCGGGACAGTGAAGGAGCAGTACTTC. It encodes CASSFSGTVKEQYF.

In its sample, this clonotype was seen a few times. The chain couples TRBV5-1 to TRBJ2-7; perhaps TRBD2 as D (5 bases). The ends were cut back, 7 bases at V and 6 bases at J, with 17 bases in the middle. The germline CDR1 and CDR2 sequences are SGHRS and YFSETQ. This CDR3 region has 13 residues. The CDR3 protein is CASRPGSLSEQYF. CDR3 coding DNA: TGCGCCAGCCGTCCGGGGAGTCTCTCCGAGCAGTACTTC.

This clonotype was counted ten times or more. This chain links TRBV5-1 with TRBJ2-3; D perhaps matches TRBD2 (6 bases). The CDR3 contains 15 residues. The V end was cut by 3 bases, the J end by 2 bases, with 13 bases between. CDR1 and CDR2 from the germline V gene are SGHRS and YFSETQ. CDR3 nucleotide sequence: TGCGCCAGCAGCTGGGGAGGACGGGACACAGATACGCAGTATTTT. Its protein is CASSWGGRDTDTQYF.

V usage is TRBV7-8 and J usage is TRBJ2-3; D might be TRBD1 or TRBD2, each matching 5 bases. V was clipped by 5 bases and J by 0 bases, with 15 bases between them. Per the germline V gene, CDR1 is SGHVS and CDR2 is FQNEAQ. This CDR3 has 16 residues. The DNA of the CDR3 is TGTGCCAGCAGCATACCGGGACGGCCTAGCACAGATACGCAGTATTTT. Translating gives CASSIPGRPSTDTQYF.

This clonotype was seen more than once but under ten times. The chain carries TRBV5-6 and TRBJ1-3, with D perhaps matching TRBD1 (5 bases). Trimming cost V 4 bases and J 4 bases, with 12 bases left between them. Germline CDR1 and CDR2: SGHDT and YYEEEE. The CDR3 sequence is 14 residues long. Here the CDR3 reads CASSPVPGGNTIYF. For the CDR3, the DNA is TGTGCCAGCAGCCCGGTTCCAGGGGGAAACACCATATATTTT.

This rearrangement joins TRBV6-5 to TRBJ1-2; 7 positions match TRBD1. Germline CDR1 reads MNHEY; CDR2 reads SVGAGI. V was clipped by 2 bases and J by 4 bases; unmatched bases: 10. The CDR3 spans 16 residues. For the CDR3, the DNA is TGTGCCAGCAGTTACCCTTTGACAGGGAACGGCTATGGCTACACCTTC. It yields the protein CASSYPLTGNGYGYTF.

This chain uses TRBV29-1 with TRBJ2-3; 7 bases map to TRBD1. The CDR3 has 15 amino acids. The germline gives CDR1 SQVTM, CDR2 ANQGSEA. DNA for the CDR3: TGCACCACAGACAGGCAGGGGGTTTACACAGATACGCAGTATTTT. Amino acids: CTTDRQGVYTDTQYF.

The genes are TRBV7-2 and TRBJ2-2; the D call may be TRBD1 or TRBD2 (5 bases each). Trimming removed 5 bases from V and 6 bases from J, with 16 bases in between. Germline V CDR1 and CDR2: SGHTA, FQGNSA. This CDR3 comprises 15 residues. Here the CDR3 reads CASSPWGFLAGELFF. CDR3 nucleotide sequence: TGTGCCAGCAGCCCGTGGGGGTTTTTGGCCGGGGAGCTGTTTTTT.

This chain uses TRBV9 with TRBJ2-1; 12 bases are shared with TRBD2. Trimming at V came to 3 bases and at J to 5 bases, leaving 12 bases not matched to a gene. The CDR3 extends over 18 amino acids. Germline V gives CDR1 SGDLS, CDR2 YYNGEE. Here the CDR3 reads CASSAFPSGRVRNNEQFF. CDR3 sequence (DNA): TGTGCCAGCAGCGCCTTTCCTAGCGGGAGGGTGAGGAACAATGAGCAGTTCTTC.

This clonotype was seen a handful of times. The chain is built from TRBV5-1 and TRBJ2-7; TRBD1 or TRBD2 may be the D gene (5 bases each). CDR3 length equals 15 residues. The V gene lost 0 bases and the J gene lost 2 bases, with 12 bases spanning the gap. Per germline, CDR1 SGHRS and CDR2 YFSETQ. CDR3 DNA: TGCGCCAGCAGCTTGGATGGGACCCAAACCTACGAGCAGTACTTC. Protein sequence: CASSLDGTQTYEQYF.

The V call is TRBV23-1, the J call TRBJ2-5; 10 bases match TRBD2. TRBV23-1 is recorded as an ORF, its role being uncertain. Unmatched junction bases numbered 12, after V lost 0 bases and J lost 5 bases. CDR3 size: 18 residues. CDR3 sequence reads: CASSQSVTEREGLETQYF. CDR3 in DNA: TGCGCCAGCAGTCAATCGGTGACGGAGCGGGAGGGTTTGGAGACCCAGTACTTC.

The V call is TRBV7-2, the J call TRBJ1-3; D is uncertain. V lost 9 bases and J lost 0, with 30 bases in between. The CDR3 loop spans 20 amino acids. Germline V lookup: CDR1 SGHTA, CDR2 FQGNSA. CDR3 sequence reads: CASLGSKKVDSDYSGNTIYF. CDR3 DNA: TGTGCCAGTCTTGGAAGTAAAAAGGTCGACTCCGACTACTCTGGAAACACCATATATTTT.

V and J are TRBV7-6 and TRBJ2-5, with D possibly being TRBD2 (6 bases). This CDR3 contains 15 residues. V shed 5 bases and J shed 5 bases, with 18 bases lying between them. Germline V gene lookup returns CDR1 SGHVS and CDR2 FNYEAQ. This CDR3 reads CASSDIPGVLETQYF. The CDR3, as DNA: TGTGCCAGCAGCGATATTCCGGGAGTCCTCGAGACCCAGTACTTC.

This clonotype was observed a handful of times. The chain recombines TRBV6-1 with TRBJ2-3, with a tentative D call TRBD1 (7 bases). Trimming took off 4 bases at V and 4 bases at J, with 27 bases between the two ends. This CDR3 is built from 19 residues. From germline, CDR1 is MNHNS and CDR2 SASEGT. CDR3 protein: CASSAWGGRGNRIADTQYF. DNA for the CDR3: TGTGCCAGCAGTGCATGGGGAGGCAGGGGGAATCGGATAGCAGATACGCAGTATTTT.

The V gene is TRBV20-1, the J gene TRBJ1-6; possible D gene TRBD1, 5 bases. The CDR3 has 14 residues. Germline V gene sequence: CDR1 DFQATT, CDR2 SNEGSKA (reference sequence). Trimming cost V 3 bases and J 6 bases, with 12 bases left between them. The CDR3 coding sequence is TGCAGTGCTAGTATGGCAGGGATTAATTCACCCCTCCACTTT. Translating gives CSASMAGINSPLHF.

Only a few counts were recorded for this clonotype. The chain is built from TRBV7-2 and TRBJ2-7, with D perhaps TRBD1 (5 bases). The germline V gene encodes CDR1 SGHTA and CDR2 FQGNSA. Trimming removed 5 bases at V and 12 bases at J, with 20 bases between. The CDR3 runs to 13 residues. As DNA, the CDR3 is TGTGCCAGCAGCCAACCCTCCGGGCGACAGATGTACTTC. This translates into CASSQPSGRQMYF.

The V gene is TRBV20-1, the J gene TRBJ2-1; D is unresolved. The CDR3 runs to 12 residues. Trimming shortened V by 5 bases and J by 0 bases, and 5 bases separated the two germline ends. Germline-derived CDR1 and CDR2 are DFQATT and SNEGSKA (reference sequence). DNA for the CDR3: TGCAGTGCTCCTAACTCCTACAATGAGCAGTTCTTC. The encoded protein is CSAPNSYNEQFF.

The chain joins TRBV20-1 to TRBJ2-1; 16 bases are shared with TRBD2. This CDR3 has 15 residues. The J segment lost 7 bases and the V segment lost 5 bases, leaving 5 bases of the junction unmatched. Germline V gene lookup returns CDR1 DFQATT and CDR2 SNEGSKA (reference sequence). The DNA of the CDR3 is TGCAGTGCTGGGACTAGCGGGAGGGTGGGGAATGAGCAGTTCTTC. Translating gives CSAGTSGRVGNEQFF.

In this sample, this clonotype turned up a few times. The chain links TRBV7-2 to TRBJ2-2, with 7 bases lining up with TRBD2. Unmatched junction bases numbered 6, after V lost 2 bases and J lost 6 bases. This CDR3 has 15 residues. CDR1 SGHTA and CDR2 FQGNSA come from the germline V gene. The CDR3 DNA follows: TGTGCCAGCAGCTTAATTAGTGGGGGGGCCGGGGAGCTGTTTTTT. Translation: CASSLISGGAGELFF.

This clonotype was seen a few times. This sequence joins TRBV24-1 and TRBJ2-1; TRBD2 matches 12 bases. The CDR3 runs 18 residues. The V gene's germline CDR1 is KGHDR and CDR2 SFDVKD. Losses at the gene ends were 3 bases for V and 6 bases for J; bases not matched to a gene: 11. CDR3 sequence (DNA): TGTGCCACCAGTGATCCACCTAGCGGGAGGGCCCTCGTCAATGAGCAGTTCTTC. The encoded protein is CATSDPPSGRALVNEQFF.

This chain links TRBV14 with TRBJ2-1; 9 positions match TRBD2. CDR1 is SGHDN, CDR2 FVKESK, per germline. The CDR3 runs to 15 residues. The J segment lost 3 bases and the V segment lost 6 bases, leaving 6 bases of the junction unmatched. The CDR3 bases are TGTGCCAGCAGACTGACTAGCGGAGGCTACAATGAGCAGTTCTTC. It translates to CASRLTSGGYNEQFF.

The chain joins TRBV10-3 to TRBJ2-2; 9 positions agree with TRBD2. This CDR3 contains 16 residues. Germline CDR1 is ENHRY and CDR2 is SYGVKD. After removal of 4 bases from V and 4 bases from J, the junction contained 7 bases not matched to a gene. CDR3 nucleotide sequence: TGTGCCATCAGTGCGACGCGGGAGGGCCGCACCGGGGAGCTGTTTTTT. Its protein product is CAISATREGRTGELFF.